A selection of T cell receptor beta chains follows, all from one sample in a study of T cell responses to AZD1222 COVID-19 vaccine. Some clones are missing from TCRdb's copy, which holds only in-frame ones; the method was immunoSEQ multiplex PCR. The sample contains under 200,000 clones, approximately 93% of which appear only once. The sequences come from peripheral blood, collected on day 0 of AZD1222 vaccination. The receptors here all came from an adult in good health. The CDR3 runs from the conserved cysteine through the conserved F or W. D genes are given only for firm matches. Clone size appears in some rows only: once, few, many, or a class for an expanded clone.

12	TRBV6-4	once	NA	TRBJ1-2	TGTGCCAGCAGTGACTCTGGCTATGGCTACACCTTC	CASSDSGYGYTF
14	TRBV5-4	few	NA	TRBJ2-7	TGTGCCAGCAGCTTGGAGTATGGGTTCCACGAGCAGTACTTC	CASSLEYGFHEQYF
13	TRBV5-4	many	NA	TRBJ1-3	TGTGCCAGCAGCTGGAACTCTGGAAACACCATATATTTT	CASSWNSGNTIYF
14	TRBV6-5	NA	NA	TRBJ1-2	TGTGCCAGCAGTTACTCGGCCGGCAACTATGGCTACACCTTC	CASSYSAGNYGYTF
13	TRBV5-8	NA	NA	TRBJ1-1	TGTGCCAGCAGCTTCACCGGGGAAGGTGAAGCTTTCTTT	CASSFTGEGEAFF
13	TRBV27	once	NA	TRBJ1-5	TGTGCCAGCAGTTTATCGACGAATCAGCCCCAGCATTTT	CASSLSTNQPQHF
16	TRBV27	NA	TRBD1	TRBJ2-4	TGTGCCAGCAGGCCTTTAGGACAGGCAGCCAAAAACATTCAGTACTTC	CASRPLGQAAKNIQYF
14	TRBV27	NA	NA	TRBJ1-3	TGTGCCAGCAGTTTACGGGGCTCTGGAAACACCATATATTTT	CASSLRGSGNTIYF
12	TRBV20-1	NA	NA	TRBJ2-7	TGCAGTGCTAGTAACAGGGCCGGCGAGCAGTACTTC	CSASNRAGEQYF
14	TRBV18	NA	NA	TRBJ1-5	TGTGCCAGCTCACCCCACAAGGAGGGTCAGCCCCAGCATTTT	CASSPHKEGQPQHF
12	TRBV28	NA	NA	TRBJ2-7	TGTGCCACCGGGACGAGGGCCTACGAGCAGTACTTC	CATGTRAYEQYF
14	TRBV19	NA	NA	TRBJ1-1	TGTGCCAGTAGTATGCTGGCAGGAGCCACTGAAGCTTTCTTT	CASSMLAGATEAFF
13	TRBV2	NA	TRBD2	TRBJ2-7	TGTGCCATAAAAAGGGAGGGTAGCCACGAGCAGTACTTC	CAIKREGSHEQYF
15	TRBV5-1	NA	NA	TRBJ1-1	TGCGCCAGCAGCTTAGCTGGACAGACGAACACTGAAGCTTTCTTT	CASSLAGQTNTEAFF
12	TRBV19	NA	TRBD1	TRBJ2-7	TGTGCCAGTAGTACTTACAGGGGCGAGCAGTACTTC	CASSTYRGEQYF
16	TRBV24-1	NA	NA	TRBJ1-1	TGTGCCACCAGTGACCGCTCCAGGGTGAAGGACACTGAAGCTTTCTTT	CATSDRSRVKDTEAFF
13	TRBV18	few	NA	TRBJ1-1	TGTGCCAGCTCACCCGTCGACACGGCTGAAGCTTTCTTT	CASSPVDTAEAFF
16	TRBV18	NA	NA	TRBJ1-2	TGTGCCAGCTCAACCACCCACGGGGCGGGTGGCTATGGCTACACCTTC	CASSTTHGAGGYGYTF
15	TRBV19	NA	NA	TRBJ1-3	TGTGCCAGTAGTATCGGTCAGGCCCCTGGAAACACCATATATTTT	CASSIGQAPGNTIYF
20	TRBV28	NA	NA	TRBJ1-5	TGTGCCAGCAGTTTATATGACCCGGGCAGGGCCCTATTGGGCAATCAGCCCCAGCATTTT	CASSLYDPGRALLGNQPQHF
16	TRBV19	NA	NA	TRBJ2-5	TGTGCCAGCTCCAACTCCTGGGACACAGCCTACGAGACCCAGTACTTC	CASSNSWDTAYETQYF
17	TRBV11-2	NA	NA	TRBJ2-3	TGTGCCAGCAGCTTAGAACTTGGTCTCCTAAGCACAGATACGCAGTATTTT	CASSLELGLLSTDTQYF
13	TRBV6-5	NA	NA	TRBJ2-7	TGTGCCAGCAAGGGGACACCTACATACGAGCAGTACTTC	CASKGTPTYEQYF
15	TRBV10-1	NA	TRBD1	TRBJ1-5	TGCGCCAGCGGATCCCGGGACAGTCTCAATCAGCCCCAGCATTTT	CASGSRDSLNQPQHF
12	TRBV7-9	NA	NA	TRBJ2-5	TGTGCCAGCAGTCAATTCCAAGAGACCCAGTACTTC	CASSQFQETQYF
15	TRBV18	NA	TRBD2	TRBJ2-7	TGTGCCAGCTCACCATTGCCAGCGGGAGAGACGGAGCAGTACTTC	CASSPLPAGETEQYF
15	TRBV15	NA	NA	TRBJ1-3	TGTGCCACCAGCAGAGATGGCAGCGGGGTAAACACCATATATTTT	CATSRDGSGVNTIYF
13	TRBV4-1	NA	NA	TRBJ1-6	TGCGCCAGCAGCCAAGTCGCACAGCGCACCCTCCACTTT	CASSQVAQRTLHF